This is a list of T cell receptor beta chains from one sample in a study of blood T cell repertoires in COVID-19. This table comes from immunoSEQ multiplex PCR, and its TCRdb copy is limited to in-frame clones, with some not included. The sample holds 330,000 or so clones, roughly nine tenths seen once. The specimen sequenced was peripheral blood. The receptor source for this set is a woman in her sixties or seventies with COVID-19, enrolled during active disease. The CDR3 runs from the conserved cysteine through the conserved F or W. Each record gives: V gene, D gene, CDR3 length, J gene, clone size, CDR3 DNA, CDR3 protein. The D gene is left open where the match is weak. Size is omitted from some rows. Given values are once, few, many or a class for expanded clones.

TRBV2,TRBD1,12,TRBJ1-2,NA,TGTGCCAGCAGTGGAACAGGGGATGGCTACACCTTC,CASSGTGDGYTF
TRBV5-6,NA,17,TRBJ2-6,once,TGTGCCAGCAGCTTGGACAGGGAGACCTCTGGGGCCAACGTCCTGACTTTC,CASSLDRETSGANVLTF
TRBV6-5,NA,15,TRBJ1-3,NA,TGTGCCAGCAGTTGGCAGGGGACCCCTGGAAACACCATATATTTT,CASSWQGTPGNTIYF
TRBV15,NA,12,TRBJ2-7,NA,TGTGCCACCAGAAGCCTATCTTCCGAGCAGTACTTC,CATRSLSSEQYF
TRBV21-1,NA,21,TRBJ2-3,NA,TGTGCCAGCAGCAAAAGGGGAGACAGGGGGCGGAGAATGGGAGGGATGGATACGCAGTATTTT,CASSKRGDRGRRMGGMDTQYF
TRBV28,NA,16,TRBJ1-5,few,TGTGCCAGCAGTTTCCGAGGATTGGTCGGCAATCAGCCCCAGCATTTT,CASSFRGLVGNQPQHF
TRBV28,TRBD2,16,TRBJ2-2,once,TGTGCCAGCAGTTCCGCCCTAGCGGCATTCACCGGGGAGCTGTTTTTT,CASSSALAAFTGELFF
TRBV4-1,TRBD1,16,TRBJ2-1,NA,TGCGCCAGCAGCCAAGGAGCAGGGGGCTCCTACAATGAGCAGTTCTTC,CASSQGAGGSYNEQFF
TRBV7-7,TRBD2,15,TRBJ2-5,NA,TGTGCCAGCAGCTCGGGACTAGCGTTTTCAGAGACCCAGTACTTC,CASSSGLAFSETQYF
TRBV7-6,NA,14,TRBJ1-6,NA,TGTGCCAGCAGCCTTGAGCTTACGAGTTCACCCCTCCACTTT,CASSLELTSSPLHF
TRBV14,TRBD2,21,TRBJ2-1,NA,TGTGCCAGCAGCTCCAGGCGGAGCGGGGGGGCCGGTCGTAAATCCTACAATGAGCAGTTCTTC,CASSSRRSGGAGRKSYNEQFF
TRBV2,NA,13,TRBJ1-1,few,TGTGCCAGCAGTGGTTTGTCCAGGGGTGAAGCTTTCTTT,CASSGLSRGEAFF
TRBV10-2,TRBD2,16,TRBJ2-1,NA,TGCGCCAGCAGTTCTTTAGCGGGGGGACTCTACAATGAGCAGTTCTTC,CASSSLAGGLYNEQFF
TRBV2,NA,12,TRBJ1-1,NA,TGTGCCAGCAATACAGGGTACACTGAAGCTTTCTTT,CASNTGYTEAFF
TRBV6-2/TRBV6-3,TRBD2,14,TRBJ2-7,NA,TGTGCCAGCAGTCGGACTAGCGGACCCTACGAGCAGTACTTC,CASSRTSGPYEQYF
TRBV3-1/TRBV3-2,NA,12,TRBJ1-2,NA,TGTGCCAGCAGCCAAGGGAAGGGGAGGGCCACCTTC,CASSQGKGRATF
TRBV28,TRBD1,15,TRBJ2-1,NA,TGTGCCAGCAGTCCCCCGGGACAGGGAAACAATGAGCAGTTCTTC,CASSPPGQGNNEQFF
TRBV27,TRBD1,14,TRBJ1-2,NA,TGTGCCAGCAGGGTTACAGGGGGCGCAGGTGGCTACACCTTC,CASRVTGGAGGYTF
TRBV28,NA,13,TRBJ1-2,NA,TGTGCCAGCAGTCCGACAGTGCCGGGTGGCTACACCTTC,CASSPTVPGGYTF
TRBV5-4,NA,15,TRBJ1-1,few,TGTGCCAGCAGCTTGGGTGGCAGGGGAAACACTGAAGCTTTCTTT,CASSLGGRGNTEAFF